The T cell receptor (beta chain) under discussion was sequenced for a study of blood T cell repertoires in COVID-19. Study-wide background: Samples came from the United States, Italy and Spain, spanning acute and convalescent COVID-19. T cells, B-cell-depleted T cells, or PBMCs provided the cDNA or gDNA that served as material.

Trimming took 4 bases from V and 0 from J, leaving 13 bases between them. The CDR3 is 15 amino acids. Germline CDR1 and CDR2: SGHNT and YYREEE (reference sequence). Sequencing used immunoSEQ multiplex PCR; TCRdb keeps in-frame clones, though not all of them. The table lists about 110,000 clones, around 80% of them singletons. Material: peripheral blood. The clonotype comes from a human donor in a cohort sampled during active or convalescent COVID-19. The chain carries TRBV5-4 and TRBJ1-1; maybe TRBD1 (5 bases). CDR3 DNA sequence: TGTGCCAGCAGCCCCGGACGGGGGGTGAACACTGAAGCTTTCTTT. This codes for CASSPGRGVNTEAFF.